Listed below are T cell receptor beta chains from one sample, sequenced in a study of T cells in Graves' hyperthyroidism and ophthalmopathy. TCRdb re-analysed the multiplex PCR reads in MiXCR, keeping a single row per CDR3 protein. Here the sample spans around 600,000 distinct CDR3 sequences, roughly 15% being singletons. Sequencing was performed on blood. These receptors were collected from a woman between 45 and 65 years old with Graves' ophthalmopathy. Each CDR3 is given with its conserved first and last residue. The order of the fields is J gene, CDR3 length, D gene, clone size, V gene, CDR3 protein, CDR3 DNA. A D gene is named only where the DNA matches it firmly. Clone size appears in some rows only: once, few, many, or a class for an expanded clone.

TRBJ2-3	12	.	.	TRBV24-1	CATSTLGDTQYF	TGTGCCACCAGTACACTCGGGGATACGCAGTATTTT
TRBJ2-6	16	.	.	TRBV15	CATSRDLNSGANVLTF	TGTGCCACCAGCAGAGATTTGAACTCTGGGGCCAACGTCCTGACTTTC
TRBJ2-7	13	TRBD2	few	TRBV27	CASSPAGVDEQYF	TGTGCCAGCAGCCCAGCGGGAGTAGACGAGCAGTACTTC
TRBJ1-2	13	.	few	TRBV6-2/TRBV6-3	CASRMTANYGYTF	TGTGCCAGCAGGATGACTGCGAACTATGGCTACACCTTC
TRBJ2-7	17	.	many	TRBV5-1	CASSLVGWPERRYEQYF	TGCGCCAGCAGCTTGGTGGGTTGGCCCGAGCGGAGATACGAGCAGTACTTC
TRBJ2-7	12	.	.	TRBV20-1	CSASKDSYEQYF	TGCAGTGCTAGTAAGGATTCCTACGAGCAGTACTTC
TRBJ1-5	16	.	.	TRBV7-2	CASSLGPHQGNQPQHF	TGTGCCAGCAGCTTAGGACCGCACCAGGGCAATCAGCCCCAGCATTTT
TRBJ2-3	15	TRBD2	few	TRBV6-1	CASSQLAASTDTQYF	TGTGCCAGCAGTCAACTAGCGGCCAGCACAGATACGCAGTATTTT
TRBJ2-1	12	.	many	TRBV7-2	CASSLYGSEQFF	TGTGCCAGCAGCTTATACGGTAGTGAGCAGTTCTTC
TRBJ2-3	18	TRBD2	few	TRBV7-2	CASSDTSGRDLSTDTQYF	TGTGCCAGCAGTGATACTAGCGGGAGGGATCTTAGCACAGATACGCAGTATTTT
TRBJ2-6	15	.	few	TRBV7-9	CASILTGSGANVLTF	TGTGCCAGCATCCTAACAGGGTCCGGGGCCAACGTCCTGACTTTC
TRBJ2-7	15	TRBD2	many	TRBV28	CASTWGGGTSYEQYF	TGTGCCAGCACCTGGGGGGGAGGTACCTCCTACGAGCAGTACTTC
TRBJ1-2	13	.	many	TRBV7-9	CASSPGASYGYTF	TGTGCCAGCAGCCCGGGGGCGAGCTATGGCTACACCTTC
TRBJ2-7	15	.	.	TRBV4-3	CASSQVQGLSYEQYF	TGCGCCAGCAGCCAAGTTCAGGGTCTTTCCTACGAGCAGTACTTC
TRBJ1-1	14	.	many	TRBV5-4	CASSWGQSRTEAFF	TGTGCCAGCAGCTGGGGACAAAGTAGGACTGAAGCTTTCTTT
TRBJ2-3	16	TRBD1	many	TRBV30	CAWSVPRGRGTDTQYF	TGTGCCTGGAGTGTACCCAGGGGGCGCGGCACAGATACGCAGTATTTT
TRBJ2-7	14	.	.	TRBV3-1	CASSRPGEVYEQYF	TGTGCCAGCAGCAGACCAGGAGAGGTCTACGAGCAGTACTTC
TRBJ2-7	17	TRBD2	.	TRBV7-2	CASSLGAPRDYSYEQYF	TGTGCCAGCAGCTTAGGGGCCCCTCGGGACTACTCCTACGAGCAGTACTTC
TRBJ2-7	14	TRBD2	many	TRBV20-1	CSASISGLVYEQYF	TGCAGTGCTAGCATTTCAGGACTAGTCTACGAGCAGTACTTC
TRBJ2-7	15	TRBD1	many	TRBV15	CATSRDRGTGNEQYF	TGTGCCACCAGCAGAGATCGGGGGACAGGGAACGAGCAGTACTTC
TRBJ2-1	15	.	.	TRBV3-1	CASSPLEGTYDEQFF	TGTGCCAGCAGCCCCCTTGAGGGGACTTACGATGAGCAGTTCTTC
TRBJ1-2	16	.	.	TRBV9	CASSVDIQSDNYGYTF	TGTGCCAGCAGCGTAGATATTCAGAGCGATAACTATGGCTACACCTTC
TRBJ2-3	14	.	.	TRBV12-3/TRBV12-4	CASMWGVGTDTQYF	TGTGCCAGCATGTGGGGAGTAGGCACAGATACGCAGTATTTT
TRBJ2-5	16	TRBD1	.	TRBV11-2	CASSPGPGGPQETQYF	TGTGCCAGCAGCCCGGGCCCAGGGGGCCCACAAGAGACCCAGTACTTC
TRBJ1-6	17	.	.	TRBV20-1	CSARDKMGFGPNSPLHF	TGCAGTGCTAGAGATAAAATGGGATTTGGGCCTAATTCACCCCTCCACTTT
TRBJ1-1	14	TRBD1	few	TRBV10-3	CAISETTGVDEAFF	TGTGCCATCAGTGAGACTACAGGGGTGGATGAAGCTTTCTTT
TRBJ1-1	14	.	many	TRBV10-3	CAISNFVGNTEAFF	TGTGCCATCAGTAATTTTGTGGGGAACACTGAAGCTTTCTTT
TRBJ2-5	15	TRBD2	.	TRBV5-4	CASSLDPSGQETRYF	TGTGCCAGCAGCTTGGATCCTAGCGGACAAGAGACCCGGTACTTC
TRBJ2-2	13	TRBD2	many	TRBV12-3/TRBV12-4	CASPAGKAGELFF	TGTGCCAGCCCAGCGGGAAAGGCCGGGGAGCTGTTTTTT
TRBJ2-1	15	TRBD2	.	TRBV29-1	CSVVAGGRRYNEQFF	TGCAGCGTTGTAGCCGGCGGGAGAAGGTACAATGAGCAGTTCTTC
TRBJ2-5	13	.	many	TRBV6-8	CASHFREGGTQYF	TGTGCCAGCCATTTTAGGGAAGGAGGGACCCAGTACTTC
TRBJ1-6	14	.	few	TRBV28	CASSIIPDNSPLHF	TGTGCCAGCAGTATAATCCCTGATAATTCACCCCTCCACTTT